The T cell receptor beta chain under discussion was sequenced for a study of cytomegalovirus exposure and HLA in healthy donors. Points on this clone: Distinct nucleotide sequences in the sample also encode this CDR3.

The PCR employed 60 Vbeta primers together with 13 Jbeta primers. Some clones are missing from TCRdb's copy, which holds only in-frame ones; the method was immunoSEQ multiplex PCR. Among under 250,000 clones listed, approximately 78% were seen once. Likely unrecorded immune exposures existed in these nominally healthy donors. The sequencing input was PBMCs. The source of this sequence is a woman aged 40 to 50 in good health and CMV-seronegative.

CDR3 residues: CASTLRGLRMFF. The CDR3 DNA sequence: TGTGCCAGTACCCTCAGGGGACTAAGGATGTTCTTC. The V call is TRBV11-2, the J call TRBJ2-1, with D possibly TRBD2 on 7 matching bases. The germline V and J ends were trimmed by 9 bases and 15 bases, with 21 bases remaining between them. The CDR3 totals 12 residues. Germline V gene sequence: CDR1 SGHAT, CDR2 FQNNGV.